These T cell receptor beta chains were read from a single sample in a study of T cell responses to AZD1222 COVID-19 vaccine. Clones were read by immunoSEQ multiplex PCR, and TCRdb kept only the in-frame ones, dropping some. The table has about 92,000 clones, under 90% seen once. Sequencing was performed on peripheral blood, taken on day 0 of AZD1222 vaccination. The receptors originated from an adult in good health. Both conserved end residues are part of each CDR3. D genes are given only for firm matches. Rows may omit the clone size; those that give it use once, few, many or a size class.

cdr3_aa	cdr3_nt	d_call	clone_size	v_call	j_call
CASSSGQNNQPQHF	TGTGCCAGCAGTTCAGGACAGAACAATCAGCCCCAGCATTTT	NA	NA	TRBV28	TRBJ1-5
CASLSRAPEQFF	TGTGCCAGCTTATCCCGGGCTCCTGAGCAGTTCTTC	NA	once	TRBV7-9	TRBJ2-1
CASSQVDFQGGVNTEAFF	TGTGCCAGCAGCCAAGTAGATTTCCAGGGGGGGGTAAACACTGAAGCTTTCTTT	TRBD1	NA	TRBV4-2	TRBJ1-1
CASSLLQGSGTGELFF	TGCGCCAGCAGCTTGCTACAGGGAAGTGGCACCGGGGAGCTGTTTTTT	NA	NA	TRBV5-1	TRBJ2-2
CASSLGGENSYEQYF	TGTGCCAGCAGTTTAGGGGGGGAGAACTCCTACGAGCAGTACTTC	TRBD2	NA	TRBV28	TRBJ2-7
CASSEQSEAFF	TGTGCCAGCAGTGAACAATCTGAAGCTTTCTTT	NA	NA	TRBV2	TRBJ1-1
CAWSVRGGKVTEAFF	TGTGCCTGGAGTGTACGGGGAGGGAAGGTAACTGAAGCTTTCTTT	NA	NA	TRBV30	TRBJ1-1
CATSRSLAGDGEQFF	TGTGCCACCAGCAGGAGCCTAGCGGGCGATGGTGAGCAGTTCTTC	TRBD2	few	TRBV15	TRBJ2-1
CASSVLQGFEKLFF	TGTGCCAGCAGTGTACTACAGGGGTTCGAAAAACTGTTTTTT	TRBD1	NA	TRBV28	TRBJ1-4
CASGILQGETGQPQHF	TGTGCCAGTGGCATACTACAGGGTGAAACAGGTCAGCCCCAGCATTTT	NA	NA	TRBV19	TRBJ1-5
CASKPGTANSPLHF	TGTGCCAGCAAACCCGGGACAGCTAATTCACCCCTCCACTTT	TRBD1	NA	TRBV6-1	TRBJ1-6
CASLLRGNTEAFF	TGTGCCAGTTTACTACGGGGGAACACTGAAGCTTTCTTT	NA	NA	TRBV6-5	TRBJ1-1
CASSVADGSYEQYF	TGTGCCAGCAGCGTAGCGGACGGCTCCTACGAGCAGTACTTC	NA	few	TRBV9	TRBJ2-7
CASRKGQGSYEQYF	TGTGCCAGTAGAAAAGGGCAGGGCTCCTACGAGCAGTACTTC	NA	once	TRBV19	TRBJ2-7
CATSKGKVTGELFF	TGTGCCACCAGCAAGGGGAAAGTCACCGGGGAGCTGTTTTTT	NA	NA	TRBV15	TRBJ2-2
CASSLGSTSGSNEQYF	TGCGCCAGCAGCTTGGGATCGACTAGCGGGAGCAACGAGCAGTACTTC	TRBD2	NA	TRBV5-1	TRBJ2-7
CASSQDWGIDTEAFF	TGTGCCAGCAGCCAAGATTGGGGGATTGACACTGAAGCTTTCTTT	NA	NA	TRBV14	TRBJ1-1
CASSRLTSGNTIYF	TGTGCCAGCAGCAGACTGACCTCTGGAAACACCATATATTTT	NA	NA	TRBV5-5	TRBJ1-3
CASSLGGGGRDTQYF	TGTGCCAGCAGCTTAGGAGGCGGGGGTAGAGATACGCAGTATTTT	TRBD2	NA	TRBV7-9	TRBJ2-3
CACQAGTPQVAFF	TGTGCCTGCCAGGCCGGGACCCCACAGGTGGCTTTCTTT	NA	NA	TRBV28	TRBJ1-1
CASSLRVLAEQFF	TGTGCCAGCAGCTTACGGGTTTTGGCTGAGCAGTTCTTC	NA	NA	TRBV5-6	TRBJ2-1
CASRGSSGTYNEQFF	TGTGCCAGCAGGGGTTCTAGCGGAACTTACAATGAGCAGTTCTTC	TRBD2	NA	TRBV7-8	TRBJ2-1
CASSPGQGGSYEQYF	TGTGCCAGCTCACCCGGACAGGGGGGGTCCTACGAGCAGTACTTC	TRBD1	NA	TRBV18	TRBJ2-7
CASAGRTYEQYF	TGTGCCAGCGCGGGAAGGACCTACGAGCAGTACTTC	NA	NA	TRBV2	TRBJ2-7
CASSLFRAMGAFF	TGTGCCAGCAGTTTATTCCGGGCCATGGGAGCTTTCTTT	NA	NA	TRBV28	TRBJ1-1
CASSFKDGELFF	TGTGCCAGCAGCTTCAAGGACGGGGAGCTGTTTTTT	NA	NA	TRBV7-3	TRBJ2-2
CASTFSGGGEQYF	TGTGCCAGCACCTTCTCAGGGGGGGGCGAGCAGTACTTC	NA	NA	TRBV3-1/TRBV3-2	TRBJ2-7
CASSSWDSGGNEQFF	TGTGCCAGCAGTTCCTGGGACTCCGGGGGCAATGAGCAGTTCTTC	NA	NA	TRBV28	TRBJ2-1
CASTLAGGPRWEQYF	TGTGCCAGCACCCTAGCGGGAGGGCCTAGATGGGAGCAGTACTTC	TRBD2	few	TRBV7-2	TRBJ2-7
CASSVSRQETQYF	TGTGCCAGCAGCGTCTCCAGGCAAGAGACCCAGTACTTC	NA	NA	TRBV7-3	TRBJ2-5
CATSRQRGQQETQYF	TGTGCCACCAGCAGGCAAAGGGGCCAGCAAGAGACCCAGTACTTC	NA	NA	TRBV15	TRBJ2-5
CASSLGQGVSGANVLTF	TGTGCCAGCAGTTTGGGACAGGGGGTATCTGGGGCCAACGTCCTGACTTTC	TRBD1	NA	TRBV28	TRBJ2-6
CASSLREESSYNSPLHF	TGCGCCAGCAGCCTCCGGGAGGAGAGCTCCTATAATTCACCCCTCCACTTT	NA	NA	TRBV5-1	TRBJ1-6
CASSQRGQDSSNYGYTF	TGTGCCAGCAGCCAGAGAGGACAGGACTCGAGTAACTATGGCTACACCTTC	TRBD1	NA	TRBV7-9	TRBJ1-2
CASSSPRDFPGTDTQYF	TGTGCCAGCAGCTCACCTAGGGACTTCCCTGGCACAGATACGCAGTATTTT	NA	NA	TRBV7-9	TRBJ2-3
CASKFWVRETQYF	TGTGCCAGCAAATTCTGGGTCCGCGAGACCCAGTACTTC	NA	NA	TRBV28	TRBJ2-5
CASRVGANEQFF	TGTGCCAGCAGGGTGGGGGCGAATGAGCAGTTCTTC	NA	NA	TRBV27	TRBJ2-1
CATTGLAGYNEQFF	TGTGCCACCACCGGACTAGCGGGGTACAATGAGCAGTTCTTC	TRBD2	NA	TRBV6-5	TRBJ2-1
CASNTGENIQYF	TGTGCCAGCAATACTGGCGAAAACATTCAGTACTTC	NA	NA	TRBV2	TRBJ2-4
CAWRRGQAGDEQYF	TGTGCCTGGAGGCGCGGACAGGCCGGGGACGAGCAGTACTTC	TRBD1	once	TRBV30	TRBJ2-7
CASSQGGTGELFF	TGTGCCAGCAGCCAGGGAGGAACCGGGGAGCTGTTTTTT	NA	NA	TRBV7-2	TRBJ2-2
CASSLNADTEAFF	TGTGCCAGCAGCTTAAATGCGGACACTGAAGCTTTCTTT	NA	NA	TRBV7-3	TRBJ1-1
CASRAGGTGELFF	TGCGCCAGCCGCGCTGGGGGCACCGGGGAGCTGTTTTTT	NA	NA	TRBV5-1	TRBJ2-2
CASSPSATSYNSPLHF	TGTGCCAGCAGTCCCTCAGCGACCTCCTATAATTCACCCCTCCACTTT	NA	NA	TRBV28	TRBJ1-6
CASSQGALAAYEQYF	TGCGCCAGCAGCCAAGGAGCGCTAGCGGCCTACGAGCAGTACTTC	TRBD2	NA	TRBV4-3	TRBJ2-7
CASSYTSRPNTGELFF	TGTGCCAGTAGTTATACTAGCCGACCGAACACCGGGGAGCTGTTTTTT	NA	NA	TRBV19	TRBJ2-2
CASSWPRTGGFSNQPQHF	TGCGCCAGCAGCTGGCCCCGGACAGGGGGCTTCTCCAATCAGCCCCAGCATTTT	TRBD1	NA	TRBV5-1	TRBJ1-5
CASSESGPNQPQHF	TGTGCCAGCAGTGAATCGGGGCCCAATCAGCCCCAGCATTTT	NA	NA	TRBV2	TRBJ1-5
CASSPRTGNTGELFF	TGCGCCAGCAGCCCCCGGACGGGGAACACCGGGGAGCTGTTTTTT	NA	NA	TRBV5-1	TRBJ2-2
CASSAAGQTGSPLHF	TGTGCCAGCAGTGCGGCGGGACAAACTGGTTCACCCCTCCACTTT	NA	NA	TRBV6-4	TRBJ1-6
CASSHGGTDKAFF	TGCGCCAGCAGCCACGGAGGGACAGATAAAGCTTTCTTT	TRBD1	NA	TRBV4-3	TRBJ1-1
CASIGGNTEAFF	TGTGCCAGCATAGGGGGGAACACTGAAGCTTTCTTT	NA	NA	TRBV27	TRBJ1-1
CASSLEGGPNTEAFF	TGTGCCAGCAGCTTGGAAGGAGGCCCGAACACTGAAGCTTTCTTT	NA	NA	TRBV5-4	TRBJ1-1
CASSGQGLSTGELFF	TGTGCCAGCTCAGGACAGGGATTGTCCACCGGGGAGCTGTTTTTT	TRBD1	NA	TRBV18	TRBJ2-2